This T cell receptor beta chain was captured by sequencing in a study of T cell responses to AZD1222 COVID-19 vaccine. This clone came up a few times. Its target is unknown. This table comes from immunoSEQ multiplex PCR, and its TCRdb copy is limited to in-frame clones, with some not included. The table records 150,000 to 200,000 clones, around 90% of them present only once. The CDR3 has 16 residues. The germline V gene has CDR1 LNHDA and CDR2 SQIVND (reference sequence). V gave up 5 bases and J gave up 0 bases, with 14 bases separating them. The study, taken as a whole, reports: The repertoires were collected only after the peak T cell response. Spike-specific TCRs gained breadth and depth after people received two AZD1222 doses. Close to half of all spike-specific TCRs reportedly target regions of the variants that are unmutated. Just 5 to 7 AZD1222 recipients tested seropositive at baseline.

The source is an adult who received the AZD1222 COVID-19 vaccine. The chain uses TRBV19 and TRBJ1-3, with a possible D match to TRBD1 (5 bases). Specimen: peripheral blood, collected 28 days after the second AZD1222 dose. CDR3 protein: CASSPGGATSGNTIYF. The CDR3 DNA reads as TGTGCCAGTAGTCCCGGGGGTGCTACCTCTGGAAACACCATATATTTT.